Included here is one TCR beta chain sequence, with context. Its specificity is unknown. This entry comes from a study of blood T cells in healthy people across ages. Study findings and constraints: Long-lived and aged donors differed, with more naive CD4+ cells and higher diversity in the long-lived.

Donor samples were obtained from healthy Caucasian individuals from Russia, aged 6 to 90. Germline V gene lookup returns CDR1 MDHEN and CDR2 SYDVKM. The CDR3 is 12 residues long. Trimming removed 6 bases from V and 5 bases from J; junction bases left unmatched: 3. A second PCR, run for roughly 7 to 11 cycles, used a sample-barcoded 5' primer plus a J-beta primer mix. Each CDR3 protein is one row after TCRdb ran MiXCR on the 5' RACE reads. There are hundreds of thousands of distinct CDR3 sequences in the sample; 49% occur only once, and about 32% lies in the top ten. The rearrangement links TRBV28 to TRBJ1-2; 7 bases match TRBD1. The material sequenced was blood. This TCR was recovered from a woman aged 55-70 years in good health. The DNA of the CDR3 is TGTGCCAGCAGGGTGACAGGGTATGGCTACACCTTC. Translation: CASRVTGYGYTF.